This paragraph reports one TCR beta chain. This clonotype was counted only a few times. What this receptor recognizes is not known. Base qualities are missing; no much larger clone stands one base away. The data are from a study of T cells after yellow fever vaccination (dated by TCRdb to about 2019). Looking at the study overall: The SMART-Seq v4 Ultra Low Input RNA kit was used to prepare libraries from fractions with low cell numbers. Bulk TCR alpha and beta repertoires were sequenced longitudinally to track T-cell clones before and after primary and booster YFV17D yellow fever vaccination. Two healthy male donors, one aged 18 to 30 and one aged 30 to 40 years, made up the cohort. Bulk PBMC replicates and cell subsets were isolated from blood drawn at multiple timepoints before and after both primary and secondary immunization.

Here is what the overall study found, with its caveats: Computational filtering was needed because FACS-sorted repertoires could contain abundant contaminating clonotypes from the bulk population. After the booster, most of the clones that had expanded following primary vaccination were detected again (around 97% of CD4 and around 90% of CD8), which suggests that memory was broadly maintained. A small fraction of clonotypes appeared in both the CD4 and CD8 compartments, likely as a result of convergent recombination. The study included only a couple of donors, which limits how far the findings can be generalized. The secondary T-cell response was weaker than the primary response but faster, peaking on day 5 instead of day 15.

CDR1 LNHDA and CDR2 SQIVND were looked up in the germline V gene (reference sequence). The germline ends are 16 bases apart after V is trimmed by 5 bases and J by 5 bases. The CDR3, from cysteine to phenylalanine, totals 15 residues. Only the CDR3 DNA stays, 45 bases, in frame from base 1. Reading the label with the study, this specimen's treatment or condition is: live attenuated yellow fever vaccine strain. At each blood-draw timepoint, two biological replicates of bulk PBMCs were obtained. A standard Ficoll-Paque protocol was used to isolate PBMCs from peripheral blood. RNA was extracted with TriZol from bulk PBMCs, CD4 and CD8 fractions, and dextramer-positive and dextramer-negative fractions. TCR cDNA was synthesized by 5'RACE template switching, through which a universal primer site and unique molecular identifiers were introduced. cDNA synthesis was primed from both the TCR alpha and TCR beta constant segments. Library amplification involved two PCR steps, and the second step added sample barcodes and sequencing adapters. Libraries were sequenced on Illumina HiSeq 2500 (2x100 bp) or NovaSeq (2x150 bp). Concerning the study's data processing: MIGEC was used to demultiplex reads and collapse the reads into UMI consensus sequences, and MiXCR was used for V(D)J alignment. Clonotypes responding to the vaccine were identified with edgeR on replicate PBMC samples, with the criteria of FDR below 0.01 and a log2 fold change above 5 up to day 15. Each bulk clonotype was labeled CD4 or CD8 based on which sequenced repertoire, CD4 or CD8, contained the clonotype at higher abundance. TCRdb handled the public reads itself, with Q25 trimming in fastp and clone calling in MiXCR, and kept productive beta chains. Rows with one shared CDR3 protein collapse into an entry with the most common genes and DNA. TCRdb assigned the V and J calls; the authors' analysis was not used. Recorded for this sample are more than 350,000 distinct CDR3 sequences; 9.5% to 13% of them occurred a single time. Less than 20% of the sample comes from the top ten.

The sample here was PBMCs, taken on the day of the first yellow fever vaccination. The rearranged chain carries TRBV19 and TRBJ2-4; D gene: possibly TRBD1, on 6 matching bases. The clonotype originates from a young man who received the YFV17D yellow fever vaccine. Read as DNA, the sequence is TGTGCCAGTAGTGACCCCGGACAGTGGGAAAACATTCAGTACTTC. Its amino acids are CASSDPGQWENIQYF. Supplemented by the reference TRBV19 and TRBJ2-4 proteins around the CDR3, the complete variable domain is DGGITQSPKYLFRKEGQNVTLSCEQNLNHDAMYWYRQDPGQGLRLIYYSQIVNDFQKGDIAEGYSVSREKKESFPLTVTSAQKNPTAFYLCASSDPGQWENIQYFGAGTRLSVL.